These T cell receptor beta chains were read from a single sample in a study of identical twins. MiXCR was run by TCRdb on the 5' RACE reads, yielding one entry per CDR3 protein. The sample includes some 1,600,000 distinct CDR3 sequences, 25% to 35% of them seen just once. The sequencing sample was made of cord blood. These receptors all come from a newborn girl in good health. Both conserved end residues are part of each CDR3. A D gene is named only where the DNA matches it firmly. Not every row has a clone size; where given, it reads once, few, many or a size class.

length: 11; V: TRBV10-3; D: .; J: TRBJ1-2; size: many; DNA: TGTGCCATCAGCGCTAACTATGGCTACACCTTC; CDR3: CAISANYGYTF
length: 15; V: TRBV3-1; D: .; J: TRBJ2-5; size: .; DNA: TGTGCCAGCAGCCAAGATTCGACTAGAGTAGAGACCCAGTACTTC; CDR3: CASSQDSTRVETQYF
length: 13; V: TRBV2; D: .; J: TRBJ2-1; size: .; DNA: TGTGCCAGCATCTCTTGGGGTTACAATGAGCAGTTCTTC; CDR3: CASISWGYNEQFF
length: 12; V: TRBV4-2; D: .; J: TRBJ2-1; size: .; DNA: TGTGCCAGCAGCCTTTCTAGCGCTGAGCAGTTCTTC; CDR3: CASSLSSAEQFF
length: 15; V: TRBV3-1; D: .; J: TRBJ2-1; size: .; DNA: TGTGCCAGCAGCCAACGGTTTAGCTCCTACAATGAGCAGTTCTTC; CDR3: CASSQRFSSYNEQFF
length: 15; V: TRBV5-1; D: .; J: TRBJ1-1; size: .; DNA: TGCGCCAGCAGCTTGGTAAATCCAGTGAACACTGAAGCTTTCTTT; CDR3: CASSLVNPVNTEAFF
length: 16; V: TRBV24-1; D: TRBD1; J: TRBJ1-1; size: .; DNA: TGTGCCACCAGTGACCAGGACAGGGGTATGGTCACTGAAGCTTTCTTT; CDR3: CATSDQDRGMVTEAFF
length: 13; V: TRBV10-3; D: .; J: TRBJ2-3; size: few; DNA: TGTGCCATCCGAGGTCAGGGAAGGGATACGCAGTATTTT; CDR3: CAIRGQGRDTQYF
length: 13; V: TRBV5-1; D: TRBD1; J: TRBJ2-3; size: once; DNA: TGCGCCAGTTGGGTAGGGGGCAGAGATACGCAGTATTTT; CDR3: CASWVGGRDTQYF
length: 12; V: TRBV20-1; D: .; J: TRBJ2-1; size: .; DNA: TGCAGTGCTTTACGAAGTGGCAATGAGCAGTTCTTC; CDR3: CSALRSGNEQFF
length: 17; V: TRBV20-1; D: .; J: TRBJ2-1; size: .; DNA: TGCAGTGCTAGAGATCAGGGAGGGGGCTTCTCCTACAATGAGCAGTTCTTC; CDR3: CSARDQGGGFSYNEQFF
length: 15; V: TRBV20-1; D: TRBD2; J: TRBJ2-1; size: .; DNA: TGCAGTGCTTACGGACTAGCGGGAGCCTACAATGAGCAGTTCTTC; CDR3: CSAYGLAGAYNEQFF
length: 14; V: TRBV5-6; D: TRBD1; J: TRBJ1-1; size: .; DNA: TGTGCCAGCACCTTATACAGGGGGTACACTGAAGCTTTCTTT; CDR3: CASTLYRGYTEAFF
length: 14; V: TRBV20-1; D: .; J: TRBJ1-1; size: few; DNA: TGCAGTGCTAGGAGCGGGTGGAGGAACACTGAAGCTTTCTTT; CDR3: CSARSGWRNTEAFF
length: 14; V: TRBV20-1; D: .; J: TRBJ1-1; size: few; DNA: TGCAGTGCTAGACGTCCGGGACACCCAGATGAAGCTTTCTTT; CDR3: CSARRPGHPDEAFF
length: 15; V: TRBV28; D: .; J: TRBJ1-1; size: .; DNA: TGTGCCAGCAGTTTATGGGGTACAGGGTTAACTGAAGCTTTCTTT; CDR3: CASSLWGTGLTEAFF
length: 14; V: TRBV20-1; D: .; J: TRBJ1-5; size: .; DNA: TGCAGTGCTAGAGATATCCGGGCCGCTCAGCCCCAGCATTTT; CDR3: CSARDIRAAQPQHF
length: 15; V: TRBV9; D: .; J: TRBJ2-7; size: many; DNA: TGTGCCAGCAGCGTAGCTCCCGGCAAGGCGTACGAGCAGTACTTC; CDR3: CASSVAPGKAYEQYF